This paragraph reports one T cell receptor beta chain. The data originate from a study of blood T cell repertoires in COVID-19. Whole-study context: COVID-19 samples collected from the United States, Italy and Spain covered acute and convalescent phases. PBMCs, B-cell-depleted T cells, or T cells were the source of the cDNA or gDNA that made up the material.

The CDR3 sequence is 15 residues long. Authors' analysis steps: Estimated nucleated cell counts came from reference gene primer amplification. The table came from immunoSEQ multiplex PCR; TCRdb's copy has only in-frame clones and leaves some out. D and trimming were read from the DNA, whereas the V and J calls and clone size are those reported in that table. The sample has roughly 100,000 clones; around 84% are singletons. The clonotype originates from a human donor in a cohort sampled during active COVID-19. The chain carries TRBV21-1 and TRBJ1-5. TRBV21-1 represents a pseudogene. The sequencing sample was made of peripheral blood. DNA for the CDR3: TGTGCCAGCAGCAAAGTGGGAGAGGGAGATCAGCCCCAGCATTTT. This codes for CASSKVGEGDQPQHF.